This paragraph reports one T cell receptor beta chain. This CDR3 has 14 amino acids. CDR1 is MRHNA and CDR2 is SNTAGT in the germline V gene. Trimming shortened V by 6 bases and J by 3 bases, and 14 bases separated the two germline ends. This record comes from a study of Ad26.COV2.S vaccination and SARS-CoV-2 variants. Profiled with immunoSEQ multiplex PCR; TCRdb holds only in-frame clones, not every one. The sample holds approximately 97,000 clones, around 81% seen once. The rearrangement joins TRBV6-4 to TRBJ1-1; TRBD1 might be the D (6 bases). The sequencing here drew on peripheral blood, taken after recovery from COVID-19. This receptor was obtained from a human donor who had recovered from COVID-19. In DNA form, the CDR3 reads TGTGCCAGCAGGGAGACAGGTCGGGACACTGAAGCTTTCTTT. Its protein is CASRETGRDTEAFF.